These 13 T cell receptor beta chains share one sample of origin, sequenced in a study of blood T cell repertoires in COVID-19. Assay: immunoSEQ multiplex PCR; the TCRdb copy retains only in-frame clones and omits some. The sample holds 90,000 to 130,000 clones, over 70% seen once. Sequenced sample: peripheral blood. The receptors shown here come from a woman in her 70s with acute or convalescent COVID-19.

The chain joins TRBV5-1 to TRBJ2-7, with TRBD2 matching 8 bases. The CDR3 length is 15 residues. Per germline, CDR1 SGHRS and CDR2 YFSETQ. J lost 7 bases, V lost 4 bases, and 13 bases had no gene match. The CDR3 coding sequence is TGCGCCAGCAGCCGTACTAGCGGCTCCCTTGGAGAGCAGTACTTC. Translated: CASSRTSGSLGEQYF.

This clone came up once. The V and J genes are TRBV20-1 and TRBJ2-5, with a tentative D call TRBD2 (6 bases). V lost 5 bases, J lost 5 bases, and 9 bases lay in between. The CDR3 runs 11 residues. CDR1 and CDR2 from the germline V gene are DFQATT and SNEGSKA (reference sequence). CDR3 nucleotides: TGCAGTGCTTCCGCGGGGGAGACCCAGTACTTC. This codes for CSASAGETQYF.

This sequence joins TRBV24-1 and TRBJ2-1; 9 bases agree with TRBD2. CDR1 is KGHDR and CDR2 is SFDVKD in the germline V gene. The CDR3 is 15 amino acids. J gave up 4 bases and V 4 bases, and 4 bases lay outside the gene matches. Here the CDR3 DNA reads TGTGCCACCAGTGAAAGGCTAGCGGGATACAATGAGCAGTTCTTC. Its protein is CATSERLAGYNEQFF.

Only one count was recorded for this clone. The V call is TRBV5-6, the J call TRBJ1-4; 7 nucleotides match TRBD1. This CDR3 spans 15 amino acids. V shed 1 base and J 8 bases; nucleotides not matched to a gene: 8. Germline V gene sequence: CDR1 SGHDT, CDR2 YYEEEE. The chain's CDR3 is CASSLRRGPGEKLFF. The CDR3, as DNA: TGTGCCAGCAGCTTGCGGAGGGGGCCGGGGGAAAAACTGTTTTTT.

This clone came up once. V usage is TRBV1 and J usage is TRBJ2-2; the table's D call of TRBD2 was not tested on the DNA. TRBV1 is noted as a pseudogene. This CDR3 has 20 amino acids. The CDR3, as DNA: TGCACCAGCAGCCCACCCTCCGGGACTAGCGGGAGTTGGAACACCGGGGAGCTGTTTTTT. This codes for CTSSPPSGTSGSWNTGELFF.

The chain employs TRBV2 and TRBJ2-7, with TRBD2 matching 15 bases. Germline values: CDR1 SNHLY, CDR2 FYNNEI. After removal of 7 bases from V and 7 bases from J, the junction contained 17 bases not matched to a gene. The CDR3 is 18 amino acids. CDR3 DNA: TGTGCCAGCAACCTCGGGACTAGCGGGAGGAAGGCTACGGTTGAGCAGTACTTC. This codes for CASNLGTSGRKATVEQYF.

The gene calls are TRBV2 and TRBJ1-6; D is uncertain. Between the trimmed V and J ends, which lost 2 bases and 9 bases, there was a span of 5 bases. The germline V gene encodes CDR1 SNHLY and CDR2 FYNNEI. The CDR3 is 12 amino acids. This CDR3 reads CASSERFSPLHF. The CDR3 nucleotides are TGTGCCAGCAGTGAACGGTTTTCACCCCTCCACTTT.

The V gene is TRBV24-1, the J gene TRBJ1-6; possibly TRBD1 for D (5 bases). Trimming left V 8 bases short and J 5 bases short, with 21 bases between. Germline V gives CDR1 KGHDR, CDR2 SFDVKD. The CDR3 is made up of 17 amino acids. Here the CDR3 reads CATNYKESGQDNSPLHF. CDR3 bases: TGTGCCACCAATTATAAGGAATCAGGGCAGGATAATTCACCCCTCCACTTT.

The V call is TRBV28, the J call TRBJ2-7; 7 bases are a match to TRBD2. This CDR3 comprises 16 residues. V lost 2 bases to trimming and J lost 2 bases; unmatched junction nucleotides: 9. The V gene's germline CDR1 is MDHEN and CDR2 SYDVKM. The CDR3 coding sequence is TGTGCCAGCAGTTTAGGAAGGGCTAGCGGCACCTACGAGCAGTACTTC. Its protein product is CASSLGRASGTYEQYF.

The CDR3 DNA sequence: TGTGCCAGCAGTTGGGGGGGGGACACTGAAGCTTTCTTT. This encodes CASSWGGDTEAFF. The genes are TRBV6-5 and TRBJ1-1; tentative D call: TRBD1 (5 bases). Germline V gene sequence: CDR1 MNHEY, CDR2 SVGAGI. With 4 bases removed from V and 3 bases from J, the gap between germline ends came to 9 bases. The CDR3 loop spans 13 amino acids.

This clone came up a few times. The chain employs TRBV7-2 and TRBJ2-7; 8 nucleotides line up with TRBD1. CDR3 length: 14 amino acids. Germline V gives CDR1 SGHTA, CDR2 FQGNSA. V dropped 3 bases and J dropped 0; count of bases not matched to a gene: 1. This CDR3 is CASSFQGASYEQYF. CDR3 coding DNA: TGTGCCAGCAGCTTTCAGGGGGCCTCCTACGAGCAGTACTTC. The variable domain in full, completed from reference TRBV7-2 and TRBJ2-7, reads GAGVSQSPSNKVTEKGKDVELRCDPISGHTALYWYRQSLGQGLEFLIYFQGNSAPDKSGLPSDRFSAERTGGSVSTLTIQRTQQEDSAVYLCASSFQGASYEQYFGPGTRLTVT.

V gene TRBV6-5 combines with J gene TRBJ1-5; tentative D call: TRBD1 (5 bases). The germline CDR1 and CDR2 sequences are MNHEY and SVGAGI. The CDR3 consists of 15 residues. V was trimmed by 5 bases and J by 0 bases, leaving 11 bases between them. CDR3 DNA sequence: TGTGCCAGCAGTCCGGACACCGATAGCAATCAGCCCCAGCATTTT. Its protein product is CASSPDTDSNQPQHF.

The count of this clone is one. The V call is TRBV10-1, the J call TRBJ1-5; no clear D. Germline CDR1 is WNHNN and CDR2 is SYGVQD (reference sequence). CDR3 size: 13 residues. Trimming took off 4 bases at V and 5 bases at J, with 9 bases between the two ends. CDR3 sequence reads: CASSGGNDQPQHF. The CDR3 DNA sequence: TGCGCCAGCAGTGGAGGAAACGATCAGCCCCAGCATTTT.